The 6 T cell receptor beta chains in this list originate from one sample, sequenced in a study of graft-versus-host responses after intestinal transplantation. Sequencing was performed with immunoSEQ multiplex PCR; in TCRdb, only in-frame clones are kept and a portion is missing. The repertoire holds approximately 90,000 clones, with 92% as singletons. For these TCRs, the target antigens are not known. Sequencing was performed on unstimulated CD8+ T cells sorted from spleen or lymph node cells, taken before transplant. These receptor sequences come from a human donor who was the organ donor for an intestinal transplant.

V is TRBV7-6 and J is TRBJ2-7; D might be TRBD2 (5 bases). The V end was cut by 1 base, the J end by 4 bases, with 14 bases between. CDR1 is SGHVS, CDR2 FNYEAQ, per germline. The CDR3 extends over 15 amino acids. The CDR3 sequence: CASSLGSSSLYEQYF. The CDR3 coding sequence is TGTGCCAGCAGCTTAGGCTCTAGCTCCCTATACGAGCAGTACTTC.

The chain carries TRBV5-1 and TRBJ1-2, with a tentative D call TRBD1 (6 bases). V lost 4 bases and J lost 7, with 20 bases in between. The germline CDR1 and CDR2 sequences are SGHRS and YFSETQ. The CDR3 has 15 amino acids. In DNA, the CDR3 is TGCGCCAGCAGCCCCTGGACAGCGCGTGGCACTGGCTACACCTTC. Amino acid sequence: CASSPWTARGTGYTF.

J is TRBJ2-2 and V is TRBV7-9, with TRBD2 identical over 9 bases. The CDR3 is 15 amino acids. After removal of 3 bases from V and 5 bases from J, the junction contained 4 bases not matched to a gene. The germline CDR1 and CDR2 sequences are SEHNR and FQNEAQ (reference sequence). The CDR3, as DNA: TGTGCCAGCAGCTTGCGGGGGGGCAGTACCGGGGAGCTGTTTTTT. Translated, it gives CASSLRGGSTGELFF.

The chain carries TRBV7-6 and TRBJ2-1; D is undetermined. There are 13 residues in the CDR3. CDR1 SGHVS and CDR2 FNYEAQ come from the germline V gene. Trimming took 7 bases from V and 8 from J, leaving 15 bases between them. The CDR3 loop is CASIPLASHEQFF. The CDR3 bases are TGTGCCAGCATACCCTTAGCTTCGCATGAGCAGTTCTTC.

The chain links TRBV7-8 to TRBJ1-1; D call uncertain. The length of the CDR3 is 12 residues. V was clipped by 5 bases and J by 5 bases, with 9 bases between them. CDR1 and CDR2 (germline): SGHVS, FQNEAQ. The CDR3 DNA reads TGTGCCAGCAGCGTAGGAGGGACTGAAGCTTTCTTT. Its protein product is CASSVGGTEAFF.

The chain is built from TRBV9 and TRBJ1-2, with TRBD1 matching over 8 bases. V lost 5 bases to trimming and J lost 2 bases; unmatched junction nucleotides: 2. There are 13 residues in the CDR3. Germline V gives CDR1 SGDLS, CDR2 YYNGEE. The CDR3 DNA sequence: TGTGCCAGCAGGGGACAGGCGAACTATGGCTACACCTTC. Translating gives CASRGQANYGYTF.